This TCR beta chain came from a study of CD8 T cells in ankylosing spondylitis. Findings of the study overall: What appeared characteristic of ankylosing spondylitis blood was a TCR beta motif of eight highly homologous variants. Clones tied to disease were said to be significantly enriched in matched ankylosing spondylitis synovial fluid.

One entry per CDR3 protein, called by TCRdb with MiXCR from the 5' RACE reads. The sample has approximately 90,000 distinct CDR3 sequences; 8% to 10% are singletons. This clonotype appeared many times. What it binds is not known. There are 15 residues in the CDR3. Germline V CDR1 and CDR2: SGHDN, FVKESK. The V and J ends lost 1 base and 1 base respectively, with 11 bases between them. This TCR was recovered from a male donor with ankylosing spondylitis or in good health (not recorded which). The chain joins TRBV14 to TRBJ2-7; D gene unclear. The source material was blood, either unsorted or a sorted T cell fraction (not recorded which). CDR3 coding DNA: TGTGCCAGCAGCCAAGGCCGGGTCGGGTCCTACGAGCAGTACTTC. Translated, it gives CASSQGRVGSYEQYF.